This TCR beta chain was found in a study of T cell repertoires in cytomegalovirus infection. Regarding the study as a whole: Identification of carriers of CMV plus the relevant HLA was performed using cumulative public TCR beta family frequency. The ex vivo response was dominated by HLA-C-restricted CMV-specific TCR beta clonotypes.

This clonotype was seen repeatedly, ten times or more. Its target is unknown. TCRdb passed the reads through MiXCR, listing each CDR3 protein once. The sample holds 500,000 or so distinct CDR3 sequences, approximately 15% seen once. The V gene's germline CDR1 is MDHEN and CDR2 SYDVKM. The CDR3 is 12 residues long. V was pared by 6 bases and J by 5 bases, with 10 bases between. Sequencing used CD8+ T cells from PBMCs. This receptor was identified in a human donor in good health (CMV status not recorded). Some clones in this sample may be carry-over from other donors' samples. The chain couples TRBV28 to TRBJ2-5, with D possibly being TRBD2 (5 bases). CDR3 nucleotide sequence: TGTGCCAGCAGCGGGGTTAGGGAGACCCAGTACTTC. Amino acids: CASSGVRETQYF.